The 13 T cell receptor beta chains in this list originate from one sample, sequenced in a study of blood T cell repertoires in COVID-19. Libraries were prepared by immunoSEQ multiplex PCR; TCRdb keeps only in-frame clonotypes and omits some of them. This table holds a few hundred thousand clones, around 86% found once. The specimen was PBMCs or T cells enriched from blood (not recorded which). The receptor set was obtained from a middle-aged woman with acute COVID-19.

The CDR3 spells CASTSGQPPYSNQPQHF. The CDR3 nucleotides are TGTGCCAGTACCTCGGGACAGCCCCCTTATAGCAATCAGCCCCAGCATTTT. The chain couples TRBV19 to TRBJ1-5; 7 bases agree with TRBD1. The germline V gene encodes CDR1 LNHDA and CDR2 SQIVND (reference sequence). V was clipped by 7 bases and J by 0 bases; unmatched bases: 12. The CDR3 contains 17 residues.

J is TRBJ1-1 and V is TRBV4-1, with D hard to call. Per the germline V gene, CDR1 is MGHRA and CDR2 is YSYEKL. The ends were cut back, 1 base at V and 5 bases at J, with 14 bases in the middle. The length of the CDR3 is 15 residues. The CDR3 region is CASSQGYLTGTEAFF. CDR3 nucleotides: TGCGCCAGCAGCCAAGGATACCTTACGGGTACTGAAGCTTTCTTT.

The chain employs TRBV5-6 and TRBJ1-1; 7 nucleotides match TRBD1. This CDR3 region has 14 residues. Germline CDR1 is SGHDT and CDR2 is YYEEEE. J lost 0 bases, V lost 6 bases, and 5 bases had no gene match. CDR3 bases: TGTGCCAGCACGAGGGGGCGGATGAACACTGAAGCTTTCTTT. It codes for CASTRGRMNTEAFF. Full variable domain (missing parts from reference TRBV5-6 and TRBJ1-1): DAGVTQSPTHLIKTRGQQVTLRCSPKSGHDTVSWYQQALGQGPQFIFQYYEEEERQRGNFPDRFSGHQFPNYSSELNVNALLLGDSALYLCASTRGRMNTEAFFGQGTRLTVV.

The V call is TRBV5-1, the J call TRBJ1-2; maybe TRBD1 (6 bases). Germline V gene lookup returns CDR1 SGHRS and CDR2 YFSETQ. Trimming left V 0 bases short and J 3 bases short, with 9 bases between. This CDR3 contains 14 residues. CDR3 nucleotide sequence: TGCGCCAGCAGCTTGGCCCACAGGGACTATGGCTACACCTTC. Translation: CASSLAHRDYGYTF.

With respect to this clone: This sample also contains other DNA sequences that code for the same CDR3. This chain connects TRBV27 to TRBJ1-5; D is undetermined. CDR1 and CDR2 from the germline V gene are MNHEY and SMNVEV (reference sequence). The CDR3 is 14 amino acids. V was clipped by 0 bases and J by 4 bases, with 7 bases between them. The CDR3 bases are TGTGCCAGCAGTTTATCTGGCGGTAATCAGCCCCAGCATTTT. It translates to CASSLSGGNQPQHF.

V is TRBV9 and J is TRBJ2-1; 8 positions agree with TRBD2. From germline, CDR1 is SGDLS and CDR2 YYNGEE. CDR3 length: 16 amino acids. Losses at the gene ends were 4 bases for V and 5 bases for J; bases not matched to a gene: 11. The CDR3 sequence: CASSKRLALNNNEQFF. In nucleotides, the CDR3 is TGTGCCAGCAGCAAGAGACTAGCGTTAAACAACAATGAGCAGTTCTTC.

The chain carries TRBV5-1 and TRBJ2-1; 9 bases map to TRBD1. Trimming removed 0 bases from V and 8 bases from J; junction bases left unmatched: 9. Germline loops: CDR1 SGHRS, CDR2 YFSETQ. This CDR3 is 16 amino acids long. Written as DNA, the CDR3 is TGCGCCAGCAGCTTGGAAAACAGGGGGCGCGCCCATGAGCAGTTCTTC. This gives the protein CASSLENRGRAHEQFF.

Comments on this clone: Other DNA sequences of this sample code for an identical CDR3. The chain carries TRBV29-1 and TRBJ2-7; perhaps TRBD1 as D (6 bases). The V end was cut by 4 bases, the J end by 2 bases, with 9 bases between. Germline CDR1 reads SQVTM; CDR2 reads ANQGSEA. This CDR3 has 12 residues. CDR3 in amino acids: CSVVEGAYEQYF. The CDR3 nucleotides are TGCAGCGTTGTCGAGGGGGCCTACGAGCAGTACTTC.

CDR3 sequence (DNA): TGCGCCAGCAGACTGACAGGGGGCTCCTACAATGAGCAGTTCTTC. It translates to CASRLTGGSYNEQFF. This sequence joins TRBV4-3 and TRBJ2-1, with TRBD1 matching 9 bases. Germline V CDR1 and CDR2: LGHNA, YSLEER. The V and J ends lost 6 bases and 0 bases, in that order; junction bases with no gene match: 3. This CDR3 has 15 residues.

The chain employs TRBV5-1 and TRBJ1-4; D is ambiguous. Deletions cut 0 bases from V and 5 bases from J, with 11 bases between. The CDR3 runs to 15 residues. CDR1 and CDR2 from the germline V gene are SGHRS and YFSETQ. The CDR3 DNA reads as TGCGCCAGCAGCTTGGCCACGGAGGCAAATGAAAAACTGTTTTTT. Translated, it gives CASSLATEANEKLFF. The full variable domain, in which reference TRBV5-1 and TRBJ1-4 provide the parts outside the CDR3, is KAGVTQTPRYLIKTRGQQVTLSCSPISGHRSVSWYQQTPGQGLQFLFEYFSETQRNKGNFPGRFSGRQFSNSRSEMNVSTLELGDSALYLCASSLATEANEKLFFGSGTQLSVL.

The chain couples TRBV5-1 to TRBJ2-3; 14 bases line up with TRBD2. The CDR3 length is 18 residues. Trimming removed 4 bases from V and 4 bases from J; junction bases left unmatched: 11. The germline V gene encodes CDR1 SGHRS and CDR2 YFSETQ. The CDR3 nucleotides read TGCGCCAGCAGCCGTCCCGGGACTAGCGGGAGACGGGCAGATACGCAGTATTTT. Its protein is CASSRPGTSGRRADTQYF. Using reference TRBV5-1 and TRBJ2-3 for the parts outside the CDR3, the full variable domain is KAGVTQTPRYLIKTRGQQVTLSCSPISGHRSVSWYQQTPGQGLQFLFEYFSETQRNKGNFPGRFSGRQFSNSRSEMNVSTLELGDSALYLCASSRPGTSGRRADTQYFGPGTRLTVL.

CDR3 protein: CATSDLRGQGARDEQFF. CDR3 nucleotides: TGTGCCACCAGTGATTTAAGGGGACAGGGGGCGCGAGATGAGCAGTTCTTC. V is TRBV24-1 and J is TRBJ2-1; 12 nucleotides line up with TRBD1. The V and J ends lost 1 base and 8 bases, in that order; junction bases with no gene match: 8. The germline V gene has CDR1 KGHDR and CDR2 SFDVKD. CDR3 length equals 17 residues.

V gene TRBV29-1 combines with J gene TRBJ1-1; a possible D gene is TRBD1 (5 bases). The CDR3 runs to 13 residues. Trimming left V 7 bases short and J 4 bases short, with 16 bases between. Germline CDR1 SQVTM, CDR2 ANQGSEA. The CDR3 sequence is CSGSSGLGTEAFF. The CDR3 DNA sequence: TGCAGCGGTTCTTCAGGGCTCGGCACTGAAGCTTTCTTT. The full variable domain, rest sourced from reference TRBV29-1 and TRBJ1-1, is SAVISQKPSRDICQRGTSLTIQCQVDSQVTMMFWYRQQPGQSLTLIATANQGSEATYESGFVIDKFPISRPNLTFSTLTVSNMSPEDSSIYLCSGSSGLGTEAFFGQGTRLTVV.